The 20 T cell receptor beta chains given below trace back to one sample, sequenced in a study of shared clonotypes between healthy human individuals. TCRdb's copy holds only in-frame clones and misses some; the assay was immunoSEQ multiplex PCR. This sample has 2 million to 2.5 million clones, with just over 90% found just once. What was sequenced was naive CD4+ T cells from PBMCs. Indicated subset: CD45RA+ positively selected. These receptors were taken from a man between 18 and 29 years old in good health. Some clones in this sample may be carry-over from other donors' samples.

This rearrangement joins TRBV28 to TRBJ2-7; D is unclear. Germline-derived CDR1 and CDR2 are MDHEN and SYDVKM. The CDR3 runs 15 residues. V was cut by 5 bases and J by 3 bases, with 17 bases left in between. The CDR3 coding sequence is TGTGCCAGCAGTGGGCGACCTGGGGTGGGCTACGAGCAGTACTTC. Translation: CASSGRPGVGYEQYF.

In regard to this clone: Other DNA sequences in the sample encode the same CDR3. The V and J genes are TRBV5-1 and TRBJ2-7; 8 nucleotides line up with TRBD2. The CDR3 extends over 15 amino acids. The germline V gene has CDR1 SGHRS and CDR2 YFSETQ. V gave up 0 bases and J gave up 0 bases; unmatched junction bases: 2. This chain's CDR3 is CASSLGSGSSYEQYF. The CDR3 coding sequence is TGCGCCAGCAGCTTGGGGAGCGGGAGCTCCTACGAGCAGTACTTC. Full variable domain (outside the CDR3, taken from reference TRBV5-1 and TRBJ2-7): KAGVTQTPRYLIKTRGQQVTLSCSPISGHRSVSWYQQTPGQGLQFLFEYFSETQRNKGNFPGRFSGRQFSNSRSEMNVSTLELGDSALYLCASSLGSGSSYEQYFGPGTRLTVT.

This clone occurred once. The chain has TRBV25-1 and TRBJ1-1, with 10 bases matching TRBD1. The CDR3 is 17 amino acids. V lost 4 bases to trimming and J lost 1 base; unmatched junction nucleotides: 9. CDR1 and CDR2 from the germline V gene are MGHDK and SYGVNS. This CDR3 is CASSASFGDRGNTEAFF. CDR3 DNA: TGTGCCAGCAGTGCCAGTTTTGGGGACAGGGGGAACACTGAAGCTTTCTTT.

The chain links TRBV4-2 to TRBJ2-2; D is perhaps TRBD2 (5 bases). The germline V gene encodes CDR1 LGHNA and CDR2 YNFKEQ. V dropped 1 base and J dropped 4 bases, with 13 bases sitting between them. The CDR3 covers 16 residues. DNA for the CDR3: TGTGCCAGCAGCCAAGTTGGAGGAGCCCTCACCGGGGAGCTGTTTTTT. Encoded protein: CASSQVGGALTGELFF.

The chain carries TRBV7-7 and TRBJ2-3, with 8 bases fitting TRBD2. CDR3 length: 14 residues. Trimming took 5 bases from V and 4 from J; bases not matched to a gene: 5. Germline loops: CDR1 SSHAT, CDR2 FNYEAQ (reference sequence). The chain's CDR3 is CASSIDGGADTQYF. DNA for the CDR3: TGTGCCAGCAGCATTGACGGGGGGGCAGATACGCAGTATTTT.

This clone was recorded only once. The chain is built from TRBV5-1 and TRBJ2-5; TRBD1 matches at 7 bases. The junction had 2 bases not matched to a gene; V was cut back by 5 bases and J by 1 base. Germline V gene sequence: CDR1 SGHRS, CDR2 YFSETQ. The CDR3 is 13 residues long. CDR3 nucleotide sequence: TGCGCCAGCAGAGGGGACAGCCAAGAGACCCAGTACTTC. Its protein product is CASRGDSQETQYF.

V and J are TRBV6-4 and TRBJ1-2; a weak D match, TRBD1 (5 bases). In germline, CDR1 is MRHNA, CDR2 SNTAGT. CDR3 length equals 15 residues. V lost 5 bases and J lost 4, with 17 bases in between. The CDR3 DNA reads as TGTGCCAGCAGTCCAAGGGCAGGGAACGTCTATGGCTACACCTTC. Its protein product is CASSPRAGNVYGYTF.

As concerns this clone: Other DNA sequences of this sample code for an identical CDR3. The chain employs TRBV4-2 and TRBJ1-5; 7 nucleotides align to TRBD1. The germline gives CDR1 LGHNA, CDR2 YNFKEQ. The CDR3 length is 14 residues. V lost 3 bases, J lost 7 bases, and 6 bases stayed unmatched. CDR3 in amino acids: CASSQRTGEQPQHF. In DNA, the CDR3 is TGTGCCAGCAGCCAGAGGACAGGTGAACAGCCCCAGCATTTT.

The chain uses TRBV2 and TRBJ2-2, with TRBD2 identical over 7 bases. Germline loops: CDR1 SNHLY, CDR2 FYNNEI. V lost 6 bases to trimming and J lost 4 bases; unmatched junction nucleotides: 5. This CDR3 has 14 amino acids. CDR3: CASRREGPTGELFF. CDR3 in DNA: TGTGCCAGCAGGAGGGAGGGCCCCACCGGGGAGCTGTTTTTT.

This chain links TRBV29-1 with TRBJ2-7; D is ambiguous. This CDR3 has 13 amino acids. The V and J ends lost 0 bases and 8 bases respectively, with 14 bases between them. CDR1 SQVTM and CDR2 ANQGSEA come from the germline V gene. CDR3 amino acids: CSVEDSNRLQQYF. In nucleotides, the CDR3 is TGCAGCGTTGAAGACTCGAACCGGCTTCAGCAGTACTTC.

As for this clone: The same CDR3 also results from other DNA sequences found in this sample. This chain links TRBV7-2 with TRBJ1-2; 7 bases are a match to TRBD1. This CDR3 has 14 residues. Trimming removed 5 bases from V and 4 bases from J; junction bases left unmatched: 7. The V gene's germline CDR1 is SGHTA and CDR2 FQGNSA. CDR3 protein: CASSPRQGSYGYTF. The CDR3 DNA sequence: TGTGCCAGCAGCCCCCGACAGGGTAGCTATGGCTACACCTTC.

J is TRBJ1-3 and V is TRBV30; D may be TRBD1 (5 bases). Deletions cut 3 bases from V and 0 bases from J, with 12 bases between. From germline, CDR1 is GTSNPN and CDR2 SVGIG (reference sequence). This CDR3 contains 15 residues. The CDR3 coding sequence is TGTGCCTGGAGAATTACAGGCCACTCTGGAAACACCATATATTTT. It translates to CAWRITGHSGNTIYF.

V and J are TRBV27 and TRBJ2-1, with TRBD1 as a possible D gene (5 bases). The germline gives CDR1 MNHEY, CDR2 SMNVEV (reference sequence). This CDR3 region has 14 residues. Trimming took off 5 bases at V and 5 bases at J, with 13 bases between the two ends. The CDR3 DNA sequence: TGTGCCAGCAGTGACAGTGGGTCACACAATGAGCAGTTCTTC. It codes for CASSDSGSHNEQFF.

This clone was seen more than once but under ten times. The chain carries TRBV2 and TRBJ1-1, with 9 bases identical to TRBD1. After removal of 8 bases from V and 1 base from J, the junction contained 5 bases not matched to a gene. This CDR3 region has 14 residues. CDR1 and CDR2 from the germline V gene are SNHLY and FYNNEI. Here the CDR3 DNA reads TGTGCCAGCGTACAGGGGGCCGCGAACACTGAAGCTTTCTTT. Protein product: CASVQGAANTEAFF.

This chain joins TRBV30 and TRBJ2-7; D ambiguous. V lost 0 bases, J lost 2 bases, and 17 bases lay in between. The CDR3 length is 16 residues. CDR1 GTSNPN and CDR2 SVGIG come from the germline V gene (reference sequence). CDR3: CAWSVWVAQSTYEQYF. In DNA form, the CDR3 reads TGTGCCTGGAGTGTATGGGTAGCCCAATCTACCTACGAGCAGTACTTC.

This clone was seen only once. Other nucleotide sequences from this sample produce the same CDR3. The CDR3 is CASSQTSGTYNEQFF. CDR3 sequence (DNA): TGCGCCAGCAGTCAAACTAGCGGGACTTACAATGAGCAGTTCTTC. The chain couples TRBV5-1 to TRBJ2-1, with TRBD2 identical over 10 bases. CDR1 is SGHRS, CDR2 YFSETQ, per germline. This CDR3 region has 15 residues. The V gene end was trimmed by 5 bases and the J gene end by 4 bases; junction bases not matched to a gene: 6.

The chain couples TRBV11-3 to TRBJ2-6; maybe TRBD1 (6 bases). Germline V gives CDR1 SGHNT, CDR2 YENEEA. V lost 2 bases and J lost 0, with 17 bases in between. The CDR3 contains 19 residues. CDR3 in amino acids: CASSLWFGGIGSGANVLTF. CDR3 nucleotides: TGTGCCAGCAGCTTATGGTTTGGGGGCATTGGCTCTGGGGCCAACGTCCTGACTTTC.

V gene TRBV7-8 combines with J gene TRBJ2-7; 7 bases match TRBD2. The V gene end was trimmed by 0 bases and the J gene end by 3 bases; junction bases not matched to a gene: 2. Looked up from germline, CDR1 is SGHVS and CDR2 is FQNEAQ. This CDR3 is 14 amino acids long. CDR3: CASSLARGVYEQYF. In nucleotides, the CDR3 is TGTGCCAGCAGCTTAGCCCGGGGGGTCTACGAGCAGTACTTC. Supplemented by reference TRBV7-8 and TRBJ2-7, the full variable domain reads GAGVSQSPRYKVAKRGQDVALRCDPISGHVSLFWYQQALGQGPEFLTYFQNEAQLDKSGLPSDRFFAERPEGSVSTLKIQRTQQEDSAVYLCASSLARGVYEQYFGPGTRLTVT.

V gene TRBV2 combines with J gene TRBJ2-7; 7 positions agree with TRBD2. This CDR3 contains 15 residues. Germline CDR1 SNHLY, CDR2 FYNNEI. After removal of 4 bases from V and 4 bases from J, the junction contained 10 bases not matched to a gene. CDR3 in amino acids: CASSGSTGGGYEQYF. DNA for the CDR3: TGTGCCAGCAGTGGAAGTACGGGAGGCGGGTACGAGCAGTACTTC.

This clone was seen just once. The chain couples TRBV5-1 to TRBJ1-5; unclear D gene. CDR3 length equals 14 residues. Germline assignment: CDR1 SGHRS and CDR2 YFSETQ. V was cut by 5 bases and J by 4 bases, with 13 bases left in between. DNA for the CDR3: TGCGCCAGCAGTATGGGTCCGGATAATCAGCCCCAGCATTTT. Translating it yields CASSMGPDNQPQHF.